This TCR beta chain was found in a study of OX40 agonist ivuxolimab in advanced cancers. The study in broad terms: The costimulatory receptor OX40 (CD134) was targeted by ivuxolimab, a fully human IgG2 agonistic monoclonal antibody. Intravenous ivuxolimab was administered to patients every 2 weeks at six dose levels: 0.01, 0.1, 0.3, 1.5, 3 and 10 mg/kg. Among the approximately 50 dose-escalation patients, roughly 20 had hepatocellular carcinoma, approximately 15 melanoma, 9 renal cell carcinoma and 9 head and neck cancer. In the dose-escalation cohort, 82.7% of patients were male, and the mean age was roughly 60 years, with a range of roughly 20 to 79. Prior anti-PD-1, anti-PD-L1 or anti-CTLA-4 therapy was permitted, and 40% of dose-escalation patients had received checkpoint inhibitors. Partial responses occurred in three dose-escalation patients, of whom one had hepatocellular carcinoma and two had cutaneous melanoma. Peripheral TCRbeta sequencing was intended to test whether TCR sequence diversity was altered and clonal T-cell expansion was caused by ivuxolimab. The monotherapy dose-escalation portion (N of about 49 patients) of the phase I ivuxolimab trial is reported in the paper. Overall results and qualifications from the work: At doses from 0.1 to 3.0 mg/kg, clonal expansion was seen in both CD4+ and CD8+ blood T cells between baseline and week 6. Low levels of normalized T-cell clonal expansion were also seen in some nonresponding patients. The antigen specificity of the clonally expanded peripheral T cells was not determined. On average, CD8+ T cells showed more expanded clones than CD4+ T cells after ivuxolimab. Partial responders in the 0.1-3.0 mg/kg groups had among the lowest normalized peripheral clonal expansion, especially among CD8+ T cells.

Patients with autoimmune disease history or receiving systemic immunosuppression were excluded from the trial. Peripheral blood for TCR sequencing was collected from all dose cohorts at baseline, on cycle 4 day 1, and on cycle 7 day 1. Samples came from an open-label, multicenter, first-in-human phase I dose-escalation trial of ivuxolimab. Adults with locally advanced or metastatic head and neck squamous cell, hepatocellular, melanoma or renal cell carcinoma were enrolled in the trial. Before TCR sequencing, CD4+ T cells and CD8+ T cells from peripheral blood were sorted into separate populations. For this clone: The antigen it recognizes is unknown. No qualities accompany the bases; no much larger clone lies one base away.

Genomic DNA was isolated from the sorted cells so that the TCRbeta CDR3 region could be sequenced. The immunoSEQ Assay was used to sequence the TCRbeta CDR3 regions. TCRdb provides this immuneACCESS table in a form limited to in-frame rearrangements. Some clones are lacking; in checked studies, under half of them reflect an unresolved V gene, and why the rest are absent is not known. The sample data list 45,000 to 65,000 clones, and about nine tenths of these were observed just once. The top ten clonotypes cover over 1.5% of the sample. The TCR was taken from an adult with an advanced solid tumor such as melanoma, head and neck, liver or kidney cancer. The sequencing used CD4+ or CD8+ T cells sorted from blood, collected in a trial of the OX40 agonist ivuxolimab.

The nucleotides are TGTGCCACCAGGATTGGGACAGGGACTTACAATGAGCAGTTCTTC. This gives the protein CATRIGTGTYNEQFF. This sequence uses TRBV15 and TRBJ2-1, and 9 junctional nucleotides match TRBD1. CDR3 length: 15 amino acids, cysteine to phenylalanine. Only the CDR3 portion is preserved as DNA: 45 bases, with reading frame beginning at the first base. For CDR1 and CDR2, the germline V gene (reference sequence) lists LNHNV and YYDKDF. V loses 6 bases at its end and J loses 4 bases; junction bases beyond the gene matches: 7.